The 3 T cell receptor beta chains listed next were all sequenced from one sample in a study of cytomegalovirus exposure and HLA in healthy donors. PCR amplification relied on 60 Vbeta primers (plus 13 Jbeta primers). Clones were sequenced by immunoSEQ multiplex PCR, and TCRdb holds only the in-frame ones, with some missing. The table records approximately 100,000 clones, roughly 80% of them present only once. Sequenced input: PBMCs. The source is a female donor in good health and CMV-seropositive.

The CDR3 sequence: CSVADSHIYNEQFF. CDR3 coding DNA: TGCAGCGTTGCGGACAGCCACATCTACAATGAGCAGTTCTTC. The genes are TRBV29-1 and TRBJ2-1; D possibly corresponds to TRBD1 (6 bases). Germline CDR1 reads SQVTM; CDR2 reads ANQGSEA. The CDR3 sequence is 14 residues long. V shed 4 bases and J shed 3 bases, with 13 bases lying between them.

This chain uses TRBV5-1 with TRBJ2-5; 8 bases are a match to TRBD1. Germline values: CDR1 SGHRS, CDR2 YFSETQ. V shed 2 bases and J 0 bases; nucleotides not matched to a gene: 6. CDR3 length: 16 residues. The DNA of the CDR3 is TGCGCCAGCAGCTTCTTTCCGGACAGGGACCAAGAGACCCAGTACTTC. Translation: CASSFFPDRDQETQYF. Complete variable domain (other parts from reference TRBV5-1 and TRBJ2-5): KAGVTQTPRYLIKTRGQQVTLSCSPISGHRSVSWYQQTPGQGLQFLFEYFSETQRNKGNFPGRFSGRQFSNSRSEMNVSTLELGDSALYLCASSFFPDRDQETQYFGPGTRLLVL.

This chain joins TRBV28 and TRBJ1-2; 8 bases map to TRBD1. V shed 5 bases, J shed 2 bases, and the junction held 7 bases outside the gene matches. The germline CDR1 and CDR2 sequences are MDHEN and SYDVKM. CDR3 length: 15 amino acids. Here the CDR3 DNA reads TGTGCCAGCAGTAGAGGACAGGGATTGAACTATGGCTACACCTTC. Its translation is CASSRGQGLNYGYTF.